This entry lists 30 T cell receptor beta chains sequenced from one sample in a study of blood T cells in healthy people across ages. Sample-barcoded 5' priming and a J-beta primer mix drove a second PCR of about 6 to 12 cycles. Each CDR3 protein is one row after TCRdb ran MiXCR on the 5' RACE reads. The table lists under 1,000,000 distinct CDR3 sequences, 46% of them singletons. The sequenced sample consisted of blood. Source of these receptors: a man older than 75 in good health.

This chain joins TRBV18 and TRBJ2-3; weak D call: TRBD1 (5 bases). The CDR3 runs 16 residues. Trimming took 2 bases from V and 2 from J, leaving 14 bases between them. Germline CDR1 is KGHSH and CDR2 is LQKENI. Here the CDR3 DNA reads TGTGCCAGCTCACCAACAGGCCCCCCCATCACAGATACGCAGTATTTT. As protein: CASSPTGPPITDTQYF.

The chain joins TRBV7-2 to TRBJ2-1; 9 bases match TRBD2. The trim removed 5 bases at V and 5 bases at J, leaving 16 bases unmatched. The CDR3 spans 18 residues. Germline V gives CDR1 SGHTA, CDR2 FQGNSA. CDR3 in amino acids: CASSLARALAGLDNEQFF. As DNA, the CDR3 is TGTGCCAGCAGCCTCGCCCGGGCACTAGCGGGCCTCGACAATGAGCAGTTCTTC.

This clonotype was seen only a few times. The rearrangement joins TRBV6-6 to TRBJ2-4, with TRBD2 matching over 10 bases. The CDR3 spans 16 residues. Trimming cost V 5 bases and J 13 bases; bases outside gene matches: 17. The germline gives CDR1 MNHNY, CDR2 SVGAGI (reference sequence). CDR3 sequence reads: CASSHIGLADQEAQYF. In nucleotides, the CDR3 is TGTGCCAGCAGTCACATCGGACTAGCGGACCAAGAGGCCCAGTACTTC.

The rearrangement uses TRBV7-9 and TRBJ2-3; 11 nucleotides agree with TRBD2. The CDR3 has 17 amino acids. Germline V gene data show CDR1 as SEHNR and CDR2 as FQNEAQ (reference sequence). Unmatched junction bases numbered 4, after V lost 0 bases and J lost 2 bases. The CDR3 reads CASSLAGLAALTDTQYF. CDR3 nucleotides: TGTGCCAGCAGCTTAGCGGGACTAGCGGCCCTCACAGATACGCAGTATTTT.

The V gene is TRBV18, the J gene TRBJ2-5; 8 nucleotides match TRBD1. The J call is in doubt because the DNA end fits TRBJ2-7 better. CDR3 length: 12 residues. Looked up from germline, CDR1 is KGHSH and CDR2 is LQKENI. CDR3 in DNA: TGTGCCAGCTCAACACAGGGGGACGAGCAGTACTTC. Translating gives CASSTQGDEQYF.

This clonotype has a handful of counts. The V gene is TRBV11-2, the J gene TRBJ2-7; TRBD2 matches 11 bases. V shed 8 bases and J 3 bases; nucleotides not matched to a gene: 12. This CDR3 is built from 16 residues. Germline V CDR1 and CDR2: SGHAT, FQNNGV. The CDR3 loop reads CASQGWGTSGHYEQYF. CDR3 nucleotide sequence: TGTGCCAGCCAAGGTTGGGGGACTAGCGGACACTACGAGCAGTACTTC.

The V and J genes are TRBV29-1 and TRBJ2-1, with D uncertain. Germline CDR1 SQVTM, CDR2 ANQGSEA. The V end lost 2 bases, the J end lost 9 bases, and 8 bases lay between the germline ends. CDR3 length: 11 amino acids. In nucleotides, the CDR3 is TGCAGCGTTGAATCCTTCGGTGAGCAGTTCTTC. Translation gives CSVESFGEQFF.

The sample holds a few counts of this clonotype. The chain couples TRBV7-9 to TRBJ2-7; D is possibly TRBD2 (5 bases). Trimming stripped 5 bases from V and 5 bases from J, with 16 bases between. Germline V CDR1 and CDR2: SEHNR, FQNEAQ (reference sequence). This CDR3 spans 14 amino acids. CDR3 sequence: CASSPGRGLDEQYF. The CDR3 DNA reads TGTGCCAGCAGCCCGGGCAGAGGGCTAGACGAGCAGTACTTC.

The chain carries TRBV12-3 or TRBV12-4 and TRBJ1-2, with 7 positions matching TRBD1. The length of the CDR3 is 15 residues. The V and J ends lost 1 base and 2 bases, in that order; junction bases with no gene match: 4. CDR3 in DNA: TGTGCCAGCAGTTTAGAGGACAGGAGCAACTATGGCTACACCTTC. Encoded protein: CASSLEDRSNYGYTF.

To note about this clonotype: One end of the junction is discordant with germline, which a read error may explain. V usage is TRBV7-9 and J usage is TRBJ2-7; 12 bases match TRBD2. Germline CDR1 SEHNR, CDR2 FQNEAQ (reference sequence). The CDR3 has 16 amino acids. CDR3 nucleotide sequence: TGTACCAGCAGCTTAGGGACTAGCGGGTCCTCCTACGAGCAGTACTTC. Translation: CTSSLGTSGSSYEQYF.

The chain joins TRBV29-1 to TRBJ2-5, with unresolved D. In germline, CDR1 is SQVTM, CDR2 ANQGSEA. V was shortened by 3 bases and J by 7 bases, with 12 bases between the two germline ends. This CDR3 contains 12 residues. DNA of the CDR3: TGCAGCGTTGACGAGAGACCTGGGACCCAGTACTTC. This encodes CSVDERPGTQYF.

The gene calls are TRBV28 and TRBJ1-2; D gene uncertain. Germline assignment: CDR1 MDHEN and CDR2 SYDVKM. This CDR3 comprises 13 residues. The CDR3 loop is CVTLSRTPHGYTF. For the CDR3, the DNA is TGTGTCACCCTTTCACGGACGCCACATGGCTACACCTTC.

The CDR3 loop is CASSSLAGSYQETQYF. CDR3 in DNA: TGTGCCAGCAGCTCCTTAGCGGGATCGTACCAAGAGACCCAGTACTTC. The chain couples TRBV7-8 to TRBJ2-5; TRBD2 agrees at 8 bases. From germline, CDR1 is SGHVS and CDR2 FQNEAQ. The CDR3 runs 16 residues. V shed 4 bases, J shed 0 bases, and the junction held 7 bases outside the gene matches.

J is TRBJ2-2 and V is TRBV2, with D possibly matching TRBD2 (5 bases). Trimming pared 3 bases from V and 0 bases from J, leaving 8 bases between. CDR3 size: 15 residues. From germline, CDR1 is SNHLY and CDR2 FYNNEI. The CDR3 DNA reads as TGTGCCAGCAGTGAGAGCGGCCCGAACACCGGGGAGCTGTTTTTT. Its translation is CASSESGPNTGELFF.

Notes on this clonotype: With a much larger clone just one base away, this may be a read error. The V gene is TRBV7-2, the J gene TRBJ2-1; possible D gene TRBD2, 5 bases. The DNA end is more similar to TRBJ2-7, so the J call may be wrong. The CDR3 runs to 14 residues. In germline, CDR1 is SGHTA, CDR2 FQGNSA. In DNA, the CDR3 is TGTGCCAGCAGCTTACCGGGGTCCTACAATGAGCAGTACTTC. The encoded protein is CASSLPGSYNEQYF.

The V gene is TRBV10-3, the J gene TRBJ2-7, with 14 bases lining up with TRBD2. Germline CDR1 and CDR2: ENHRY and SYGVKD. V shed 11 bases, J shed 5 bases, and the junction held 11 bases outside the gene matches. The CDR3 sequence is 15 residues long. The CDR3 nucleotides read TGTGCCTCCAGTTCCCAGGGACTAGCGGGGGACGAGCAGTACTTC. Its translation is CASSSQGLAGDEQYF.

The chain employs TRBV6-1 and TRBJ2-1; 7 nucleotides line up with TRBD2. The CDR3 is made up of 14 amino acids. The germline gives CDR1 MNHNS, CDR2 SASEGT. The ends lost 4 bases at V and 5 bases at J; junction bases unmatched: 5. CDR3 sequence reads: CASSAGLSDNEQFF. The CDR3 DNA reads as TGTGCCAGCAGTGCGGGACTAAGTGACAATGAGCAGTTCTTC.

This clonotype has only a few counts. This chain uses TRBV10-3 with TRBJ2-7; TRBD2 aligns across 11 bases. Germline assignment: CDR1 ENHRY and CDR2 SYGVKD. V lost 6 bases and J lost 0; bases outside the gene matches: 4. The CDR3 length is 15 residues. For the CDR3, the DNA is TGTGCCATCAGCCCTACTAGCGGGAGCTCCTACGAGCAGTACTTC. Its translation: CAISPTSGSSYEQYF.

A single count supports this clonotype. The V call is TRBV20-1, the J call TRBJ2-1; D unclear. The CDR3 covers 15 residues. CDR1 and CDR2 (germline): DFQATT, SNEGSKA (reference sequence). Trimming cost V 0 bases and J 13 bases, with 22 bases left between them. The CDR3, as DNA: TGCAGTGCTAGAGATCAGAGAGCTGATCAAGAGACCCAGTTCTTC. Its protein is CSARDQRADQETQFF.

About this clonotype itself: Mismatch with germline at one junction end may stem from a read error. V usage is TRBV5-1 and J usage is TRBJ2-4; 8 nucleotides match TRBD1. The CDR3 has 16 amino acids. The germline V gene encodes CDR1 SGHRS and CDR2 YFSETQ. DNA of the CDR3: TGTGCCAGCAGCATGAATCCCAGGGGGCGCGGGGAGACCCGGTACTTC. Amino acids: CASSMNPRGRGETRYF.

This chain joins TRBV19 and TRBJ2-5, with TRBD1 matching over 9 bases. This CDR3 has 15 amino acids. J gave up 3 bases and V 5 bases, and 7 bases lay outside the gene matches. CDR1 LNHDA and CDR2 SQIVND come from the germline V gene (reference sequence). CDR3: CASSLSRTGEETQYF. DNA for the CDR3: TGTGCCAGTAGTCTCTCCAGGACAGGGGAAGAGACCCAGTACTTC.

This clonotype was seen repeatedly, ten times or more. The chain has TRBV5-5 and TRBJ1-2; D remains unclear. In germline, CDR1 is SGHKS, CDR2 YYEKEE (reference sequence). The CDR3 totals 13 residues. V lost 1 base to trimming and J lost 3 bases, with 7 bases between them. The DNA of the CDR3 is TGTGCCAGCAGCTTGACAGATCACTATGGCTACACCTTC. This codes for CASSLTDHYGYTF.

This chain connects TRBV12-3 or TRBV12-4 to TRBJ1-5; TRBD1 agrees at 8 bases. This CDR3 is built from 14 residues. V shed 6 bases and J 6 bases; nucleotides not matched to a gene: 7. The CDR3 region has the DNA TGTGCCAGCAGCACAAGACAGGGGACTCAGCCCCAGCATTTT. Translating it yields CASSTRQGTQPQHF.

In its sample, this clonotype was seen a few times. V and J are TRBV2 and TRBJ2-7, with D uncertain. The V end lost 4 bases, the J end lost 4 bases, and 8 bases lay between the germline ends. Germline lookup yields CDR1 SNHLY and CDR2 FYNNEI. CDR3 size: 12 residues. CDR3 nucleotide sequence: TGTGCCAGCAGTGCCCTTAGGTACGAGCAGTACTTC. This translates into CASSALRYEQYF.

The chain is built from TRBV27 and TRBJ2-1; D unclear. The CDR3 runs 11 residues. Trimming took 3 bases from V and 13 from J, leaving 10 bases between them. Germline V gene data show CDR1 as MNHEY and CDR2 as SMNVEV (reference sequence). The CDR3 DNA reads TGTGCCAGCAGTTTGGGGTCGACCCAGTTCTTC. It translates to CASSLGSTQFF.

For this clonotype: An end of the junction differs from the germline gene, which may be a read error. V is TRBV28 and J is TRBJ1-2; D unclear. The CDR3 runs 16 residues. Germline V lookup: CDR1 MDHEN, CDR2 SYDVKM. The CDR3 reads CASLREAATISYGHTF. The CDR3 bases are TGTGCCAGCTTGAGGGAAGCAGCCACAATTTCCTATGGCCACACCTTC.

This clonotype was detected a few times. CDR3 sequence reads: CASSYTNRRSTDTQYF. CDR3 DNA sequence: TGTGCCAGCAGCTATACGAACAGGAGAAGCACAGATACGCAGTATTTT. The chain combines TRBV12-3 or TRBV12-4 with TRBJ2-3; maybe TRBD1 (5 bases). V shed 6 bases and J shed 0 bases, with 16 bases lying between them. The CDR3 sequence is 16 residues long.

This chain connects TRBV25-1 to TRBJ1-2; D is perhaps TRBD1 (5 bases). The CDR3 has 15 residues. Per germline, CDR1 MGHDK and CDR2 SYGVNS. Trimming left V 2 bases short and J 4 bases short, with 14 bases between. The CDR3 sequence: CASSETRGQAYGYTF. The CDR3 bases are TGTGCCAGCAGTGAAACACGGGGCCAGGCCTATGGCTACACCTTC.

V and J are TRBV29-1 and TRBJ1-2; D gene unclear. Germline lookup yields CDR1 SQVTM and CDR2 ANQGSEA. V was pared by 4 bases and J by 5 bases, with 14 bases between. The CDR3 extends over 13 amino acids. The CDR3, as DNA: TGCAGCGTTGCCCGTCATGGAGGGTATGGCTACACCTTC. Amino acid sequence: CSVARHGGYGYTF.

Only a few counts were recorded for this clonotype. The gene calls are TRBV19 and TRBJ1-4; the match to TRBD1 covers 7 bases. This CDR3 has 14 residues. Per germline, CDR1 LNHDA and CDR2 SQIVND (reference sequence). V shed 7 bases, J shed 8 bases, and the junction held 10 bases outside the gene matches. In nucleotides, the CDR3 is TGTGCCAGTATCAATACCGGGACAGCCGAAAAACTGTTTTTT. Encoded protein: CASINTGTAEKLFF.